The 19 T cell receptor beta chains given below trace back to one sample, sequenced in a study of shared clonotypes between healthy human individuals. Libraries were prepared by immunoSEQ multiplex PCR; TCRdb keeps only in-frame clonotypes and omits some of them. This sample carries fewer than 3 million clones, less than 95% of them seen once, and the ten largest clones take 0.37%. The sequenced material came from naive CD4+ T cells from PBMCs. Documented subset: CD45RA+ positively selected. These receptors all come from a man younger than 35 in good health. Some clones in this sample may be carry-over from other donors' samples.

The chain has TRBV11-2 and TRBJ2-2, with 8 bases matching TRBD2. Germline values: CDR1 SGHAT, CDR2 FQNNGV. The CDR3 extends over 17 amino acids. V lost 3 bases to trimming and J lost 6 bases; unmatched junction nucleotides: 12. This chain's CDR3 is CASSLIAGSLASGELFF. The CDR3, as DNA: TGTGCCAGCAGCTTGATAGCGGGATCCTTGGCGTCCGGGGAGCTGTTTTTT. Supplemented by reference TRBV11-2 and TRBJ2-2, the full variable domain reads EAGVAQSPRYKIIEKRQSVAFWCNPISGHATLYWYQQILGQGPKLLIQFQNNGVVDDSQLPKDRFSAERLKGVDSTLKIQPAKLEDSAVYLCASSLIAGSLASGELFFGEGSRLTVL.

The rearrangement uses TRBV19 and TRBJ1-2; D uncertain. Per the germline V gene, CDR1 is LNHDA and CDR2 is SQIVND (reference sequence). The CDR3 is 15 amino acids. Trimming removed 0 bases from V and 5 bases from J, with 13 bases in between. The CDR3 loop is CASSIDGGSPYGYTF. The DNA of the CDR3 is TGTGCCAGTAGTATAGATGGAGGCTCTCCGTATGGCTACACCTTC.

The chain employs TRBV29-1 and TRBJ2-7; D unclear. The CDR3 is 11 amino acids. With 4 bases removed from V and 6 bases from J, the gap between germline ends came to 10 bases. Germline CDR1 SQVTM, CDR2 ANQGSEA. The CDR3 region has the DNA TGCAGCGTTGGGCAGTCTCCCGAGCAGTACTTC. Residues: CSVGQSPEQYF.

The CDR3 DNA reads TGCAGCGTTGAACCAGCTAGTCGGACAGATACGCAGTATTTT. It yields the protein CSVEPASRTDTQYF. The rearrangement joins TRBV29-1 to TRBJ2-3; D unresolved. Trimming took off 2 bases at V and 3 bases at J, with 12 bases between the two ends. From germline, CDR1 is SQVTM and CDR2 ANQGSEA. The CDR3 loop spans 14 amino acids.

The chain recombines TRBV6-1 with TRBJ1-1, with D possibly TRBD1 on 6 matching bases. Germline V CDR1 and CDR2: MNHNS, SASEGT. The CDR3 has 13 amino acids. V dropped 5 bases and J dropped 3 bases, with 10 bases sitting between them. The CDR3 DNA sequence: TGTGCCAGCAGTAACAGGGCCCACACTGAAGCTTTCTTT. This gives the protein CASSNRAHTEAFF.

This chain connects TRBV5-1 to TRBJ2-2; D is unresolved. The V gene lost 1 base and the J gene lost 5 bases, with 12 bases spanning the gap. Germline CDR1 is SGHRS and CDR2 is YFSETQ. This CDR3 spans 15 amino acids. The CDR3 bases are TGCGCCAGCAGCTTGTCCCCTCCGGGTACCGGGGAGCTGTTTTTT. Translation: CASSLSPPGTGELFF. Looking up the rest from reference TRBV5-1 and TRBJ2-2 gives the full variable domain: KAGVTQTPRYLIKTRGQQVTLSCSPISGHRSVSWYQQTPGQGLQFLFEYFSETQRNKGNFPGRFSGRQFSNSRSEMNVSTLELGDSALYLCASSLSPPGTGELFFGEGSRLTVL.

The rearrangement joins TRBV6-1 to TRBJ1-3, with D perhaps matching TRBD1 (5 bases). The CDR3 loop spans 12 amino acids. V shed 1 base and J shed 9 bases, with 7 bases lying between them. Germline CDR1 is MNHNS and CDR2 is SASEGT. The CDR3 reads CASSEEGRTIYF. CDR3 nucleotides: TGTGCCAGCAGTGAAGAGGGACGCACCATATATTTT.

V usage is TRBV28 and J usage is TRBJ1-1; perhaps TRBD1 as D (5 bases). CDR3 length: 14 residues. V dropped 5 bases and J dropped 1 base, with 11 bases sitting between them. Germline loops: CDR1 MDHEN, CDR2 SYDVKM. CDR3 DNA: TGTGCCAGCAGTCCGGGCGGACAGAACACTGAAGCTTTCTTT. Its translation is CASSPGGQNTEAFF.

The chain uses TRBV6-6 and TRBJ2-5; 9 bases align to TRBD2. The CDR3 totals 15 residues. Losses at the gene ends were 6 bases for V and 4 bases for J; bases not matched to a gene: 9. Germline assignment: CDR1 MNHNY and CDR2 SVGAGI (reference sequence). CDR3 DNA: TGTGCCAGCAGAGGGGGTAGCGGGAGTAGAGAGACCCAGTACTTC. This codes for CASRGGSGSRETQYF.

J is TRBJ2-7 and V is TRBV27; 8 bases are a match to TRBD2. Germline CDR1 is MNHEY and CDR2 is SMNVEV (reference sequence). J gave up 6 bases and V 6 bases, and 10 bases lay outside the gene matches. The CDR3 consists of 14 residues. The CDR3 DNA reads as TGTGCCAGCAGGCACTGGCGGGAGGAGGTCGAGCAGTACTTC. Translated: CASRHWREEVEQYF.

The chain is built from TRBV10-3 and TRBJ2-7, with D maybe TRBD2 (6 bases). Germline assignment: CDR1 ENHRY and CDR2 SYGVKD. The length of the CDR3 is 13 residues. With 3 bases removed from V and 7 bases from J, the gap between germline ends came to 13 bases. The CDR3 DNA sequence: TGTGCCATCAGTGAAGGACGGGAGCGGGAGCAGTACTTC. Amino acids: CAISEGREREQYF.

The rearrangement uses TRBV19 and TRBJ2-5; possible D gene TRBD1, 6 bases. This CDR3 contains 13 residues. Germline V gene data show CDR1 as LNHDA and CDR2 as SQIVND (reference sequence). V was pared by 3 bases and J by 5 bases, with 10 bases between. The CDR3 DNA reads as TGTGCCAGTAGTATGCGCAGGGGTGAGACCCAGTACTTC. It codes for CASSMRRGETQYF.

V and J are TRBV9 and TRBJ2-1; D gene unclear. This CDR3 has 12 residues. The germline V and J ends were trimmed by 4 bases and 8 bases, with 10 bases remaining between them. CDR1 is SGDLS, CDR2 YYNGEE, per germline. The CDR3 DNA reads as TGTGCCAGCAGCCCCGATTCGGATGAGCAGTTCTTC. Residues: CASSPDSDEQFF.

This chain joins TRBV13 and TRBJ2-7; 10 positions match TRBD2. Germline CDR1 reads PRHDT; CDR2 reads FYEKMQ (reference sequence). The junction had 5 bases not matched to a gene; V was cut back by 2 bases and J by 4 bases. The CDR3 sequence is 15 residues long. The CDR3 protein is CASSLLAGAIYEQYF. The CDR3 bases are TGTGCCAGCAGCTTACTAGCGGGAGCGATATACGAGCAGTACTTC.

On this clone: Within the sample, other DNA sequences also encode this same CDR3. The rearrangement joins TRBV28 to TRBJ1-3; D uncertain. V lost 3 bases and J 4 bases, leaving 10 bases between the germline ends. The CDR3 sequence is 14 residues long. Germline lookup yields CDR1 MDHEN and CDR2 SYDVKM. Here the CDR3 DNA reads TGTGCCAGCAGTTTTAGTGGTTCCGGAAACACCATATATTTT. Protein: CASSFSGSGNTIYF.

V usage is TRBV2 and J usage is TRBJ2-1; TRBD1 aligns across 7 bases. The CDR3 is 15 amino acids. Germline CDR1 is SNHLY and CDR2 is FYNNEI. The trim removed 7 bases at V and 4 bases at J, leaving 10 bases unmatched. CDR3 in amino acids: CASKGDSRTYNEQFF. The CDR3 coding sequence is TGTGCCAGCAAAGGGGACAGCCGAACTTACAATGAGCAGTTCTTC.

In the case of this clone: Other DNA sequences in this specimen translate into the identical CDR3. The chain links TRBV18 to TRBJ2-7; D tentatively fits TRBD1 or TRBD2 (5 bases each). The length of the CDR3 is 13 residues. Trimming removed 3 bases from V and 2 bases from J, with 8 bases in between. The germline CDR1 and CDR2 sequences are KGHSH and LQKENI. This CDR3 is CASSPGRPYEQYF. The CDR3 DNA follows: TGTGCCAGCTCACCGGGACGCCCCTACGAGCAGTACTTC.

The chain joins TRBV30 to TRBJ1-1; 7 bases fit TRBD1. This CDR3 comprises 13 residues. V trimming: 3 bases; J trimming: 8 bases; junction bases outside the gene matches: 9. The germline CDR1 and CDR2 sequences are GTSNPN and SVGIG (reference sequence). CDR3 in amino acids: CAWRSGTEREAFF. The CDR3 coding sequence is TGTGCCTGGAGGTCCGGGACAGAGAGAGAAGCTTTCTTT.

V and J are TRBV28 and TRBJ1-1; TRBD1 matches at 10 bases. V shed 4 bases, J shed 5 bases, and the junction held 7 bases outside the gene matches. The CDR3 sequence is 15 residues long. The germline V gene has CDR1 MDHEN and CDR2 SYDVKM. The CDR3 bases are TGTGCCAGCAGTTCAACGACAGGGGGCAGGACTGAAGCTTTCTTT. Translation gives CASSSTTGGRTEAFF. Looking up the rest from reference TRBV28 and TRBJ1-1 gives the full variable domain: DVKVTQSSRYLVKRTGEKVFLECVQDMDHENMFWYRQDPGLGLRLIYFSYDVKMKEKGDIPEGYSVSREKKERFSLILESASTNQTSMYLCASSSTTGGRTEAFFGQGTRLTVV.